The 16 T cell receptor beta chains listed next were all sequenced from one sample in a study of beta chain features in type 1 diabetes. Findings and caveats of the study: Type 1 diabetes patients had moderately but significantly shorter TCRB CDR3s in all four CD4+ subsets.

All of the isolated RNA was reverse transcribed, so expressed TCRB transcripts were sequenced. Using immunoSEQ multiplex PCR, the repertoire was profiled, and TCRdb retains in-frame clones only, with some absent. The sample has 150,000 to 190,000 clones, approximately 10% seen once. For these TCRs, the target antigens are not known. Sequencing was carried out using central memory CD4+ T cells from blood. These receptors came from a young man with type 1 diabetes.

This clone showed up just a few times. The same CDR3 arises from other DNA sequences in this sample as well. The chain uses TRBV7-9 and TRBJ2-3, with D possibly matching TRBD2 (5 bases). Trimming pared 6 bases from V and 0 bases from J, leaving 10 bases between. The CDR3 loop spans 14 amino acids. From germline, CDR1 is SEHNR and CDR2 FQNEAQ (reference sequence). This CDR3 is CASRGAGSTDTQYF. The DNA for the CDR3 is TGTGCCAGCAGAGGCGCGGGCAGCACAGATACGCAGTATTTT.

Only a few counts were recorded for this clone. Sequence at one end of the junction differs from germline and may be a read error. V usage is TRBV15 and J usage is TRBJ2-1; TRBD2 matches at 10 bases. This CDR3 is built from 13 residues. Looked up from germline, CDR1 is LNHNV and CDR2 is YYDKDF (reference sequence). The CDR3 DNA reads as TGTGCCACCAGCAGAGAACCTAGCGGGGGACGGCTCTTC. Translated, it gives CATSREPSGGRLF.

The rearrangement joins TRBV29-1 to TRBJ2-3; D might be TRBD2 (6 bases). Trimming removed 4 bases at V and 0 bases at J, with 8 bases between. The CDR3 consists of 13 residues. The germline gives CDR1 SQVTM, CDR2 ANQGSEA. As DNA, the CDR3 is TGCAGCGTTGTAAGCGGGAGCACAGATACGCAGTATTTT. Its protein is CSVVSGSTDTQYF.

This clone was observed a handful of times. This chain joins TRBV28 and TRBJ2-1, with 10 bases fitting TRBD2. Germline loops: CDR1 MDHEN, CDR2 SYDVKM. V shed 4 bases and J 7 bases; nucleotides not matched to a gene: 7. The CDR3 has 15 amino acids. The CDR3 sequence is CASSSLAGAGNEQFF. The CDR3 nucleotides read TGTGCCAGCAGTTCGCTAGCGGGAGCGGGGAATGAGCAGTTCTTC.

This clone turned up a few times. The V and J genes are TRBV7-2 and TRBJ2-5; TRBD2 matches at 10 bases. Germline CDR1 is SGHTA and CDR2 is FQGNSA. The CDR3 sequence is 16 residues long. The J segment lost 3 bases and the V segment lost 3 bases, leaving 7 bases of the junction unmatched. CDR3 sequence reads: CASSFRSGRPEETQYF. The DNA for the CDR3 is TGTGCCAGCAGCTTTCGTAGCGGGAGGCCGGAAGAGACCCAGTACTTC.

The chain combines TRBV29-1 with TRBJ1-1; possibly TRBD1 for D (5 bases). The germline V and J ends were trimmed by 7 bases and 9 bases, with 21 bases remaining between them. CDR1 and CDR2 from the germline V gene are SQVTM and ANQGSEA. There are 13 residues in the CDR3. CDR3 coding DNA: TGCAGCGCCGAACAGGAAAAACTACAAAAAGCTTTCTTT. It codes for CSAEQEKLQKAFF.

The chain has TRBV4-1 and TRBJ1-1; D might be TRBD1 (5 bases). The germline V gene encodes CDR1 MGHRA and CDR2 YSYEKL. The CDR3 extends over 14 amino acids. Trimming shortened V by 4 bases and J by 4 bases, and 13 bases separated the two germline ends. The CDR3 spells CASSRKTQVTEAFF. CDR3 bases: TGCGCCAGCAGCCGAAAAACACAGGTCACTGAAGCTTTCTTT.

This clone was counted only a few times. The J gene is TRBJ2-4, the V gene TRBV2, with a possible D match to TRBD1 (5 bases). The V end lost 2 bases, the J end lost 7 bases, and 15 bases lay between the germline ends. This CDR3 has 15 residues. Per the germline V gene, CDR1 is SNHLY and CDR2 is FYNNEI. CDR3 loop: CASSESGHALNIQYF. CDR3 nucleotides: TGTGCCAGCAGTGAAAGTGGACATGCCTTGAACATTCAGTACTTC.

This clone was counted a few times. The chain combines TRBV4-2 with TRBJ1-1; 8 nucleotides agree with TRBD1. V was pared by 4 bases and J by 1 base, with 8 bases of the junction left unmatched. CDR3 length: 16 amino acids. CDR1 and CDR2 (germline): LGHNA, YNFKEQ. CDR3: CASSRDRDRTNTEAFF. The CDR3 region has the DNA TGTGCCAGCAGCCGCGATCGGGACAGGACGAACACTGAAGCTTTCTTT.

This clone was detected a few times. V usage is TRBV5-6 and J usage is TRBJ1-1, with D uncertain. The CDR3 has 14 residues. Germline CDR1 and CDR2: SGHDT and YYEEEE. The V gene lost 2 bases and the J gene lost 1 base, with 9 bases spanning the gap. CDR3 in DNA: TGTGCCAGCAGCTTTGGAGCGTCGAACACTGAAGCTTTCTTT. This codes for CASSFGASNTEAFF.

In this sample, this clone turned up a few times. The genes are TRBV30 and TRBJ1-1; 9 bases are a match to TRBD1. Germline loops: CDR1 GTSNPN, CDR2 SVGIG (reference sequence). V shed 4 bases, J shed 1 base, and the junction held 13 bases outside the gene matches. The CDR3 covers 17 residues. The CDR3 is CAWTRVRTGGANTEAFF. The CDR3 region has the DNA TGTGCCTGGACTAGGGTGAGAACAGGGGGCGCGAACACTGAAGCTTTCTTT.

In this sample, this clone turned up a few times. The rearrangement joins TRBV19 to TRBJ2-5; D remains ambiguous. The length of the CDR3 is 12 residues. The ends were cut back, 4 bases at V and 2 bases at J, with 5 bases in the middle. From germline, CDR1 is LNHDA and CDR2 SQIVND (reference sequence). CDR3 in DNA: TGTGCCAGTAGTAGAGGACAAGAGACCCAGTACTTC. Encoded protein: CASSRGQETQYF.

This clone was detected only a few times. The chain links TRBV5-1 to TRBJ1-3; D uncertain. Between the trimmed V and J ends, which lost 4 bases and 2 bases, there was a span of 10 bases. The CDR3 is made up of 14 amino acids. Germline CDR1 and CDR2: SGHRS and YFSETQ. CDR3: CASSGGVTGNTIYF. The CDR3 DNA sequence: TGCGCCAGCAGCGGCGGGGTGACTGGAAACACCATATATTTT. The whole variable domain, filled in from reference TRBV5-1 and TRBJ1-3, reads KAGVTQTPRYLIKTRGQQVTLSCSPISGHRSVSWYQQTPGQGLQFLFEYFSETQRNKGNFPGRFSGRQFSNSRSEMNVSTLELGDSALYLCASSGGVTGNTIYFGEGSWLTVV.

This clone appeared a few times. V is TRBV28 and J is TRBJ2-5; D gene ambiguous. The germline V and J ends were trimmed by 5 bases and 0 bases, with 16 bases remaining between them. CDR1 and CDR2 from the germline V gene are MDHEN and SYDVKM. The CDR3 covers 16 residues. The CDR3 spells CASSPLLGTDQETQYF. The CDR3 DNA sequence: TGTGCCAGCAGTCCTCTGTTGGGCACAGACCAAGAGACCCAGTACTTC.

The sample holds one count of this clone. This chain uses TRBV7-2 with TRBJ1-5; 7 bases agree with TRBD1. Germline loops: CDR1 SGHTA, CDR2 FQGNSA. V was pared by 5 bases and J by 7 bases, with 5 bases of the junction left unmatched. The CDR3 contains 13 residues. The CDR3 DNA sequence: TGTGCCAGCAGCATAAACAGGGGCCAGCCCCAGCATTTT. Translated, it gives CASSINRGQPQHF.

The J gene is TRBJ1-2, the V gene TRBV6-6; TRBD1 aligns across 8 bases. V trimming: 6 bases; J trimming: 3 bases; junction bases outside the gene matches: 9. From germline, CDR1 is MNHNY and CDR2 SVGAGI (reference sequence). The CDR3 runs 15 residues. In nucleotides, the CDR3 is TGTGCCAGCAGACCCGGACAGGGTTCGGACTATGGCTACACCTTC. As protein: CASRPGQGSDYGYTF.